One and the same sample provided the 4 T cell receptor beta chains below, sequenced in a study of blood T cell repertoires in COVID-19. Method: immunoSEQ multiplex PCR; TCRdb's copy keeps in-frame clones and lacks some. The repertoire holds approximately 270,000 clones, roughly 84% seen once, with 0.85% to 0.9% in the top ten. Input material: peripheral blood. The source of these receptors is a human donor with COVID-19, enrolled during active disease. The donor label of this sample is uncertain.

The chain is built from TRBV7-9 and TRBJ2-3, with 10 nucleotides matching TRBD1. V shed 7 bases, J shed 4 bases, and the junction held 14 bases outside the gene matches. This CDR3 comprises 17 residues. CDR1 SEHNR and CDR2 FQNEAQ come from the germline V gene (reference sequence). CDR3 amino acids: CASTPGTGADYPDTQYF. CDR3 DNA: TGTGCCAGCACCCCCGGGACAGGGGCGGATTATCCAGATACGCAGTATTTT.

This clone appeared once. The J gene is TRBJ1-4, the V gene TRBV19, with 7 bases fitting TRBD1. Germline V gene lookup returns CDR1 LNHDA and CDR2 SQIVND (reference sequence). There are 16 residues in the CDR3. Trimming removed 1 base from V and 4 bases from J; junction bases left unmatched: 6. The CDR3 coding sequence is TGTGCCAGTAGTATAGGAGGGGGCGCCGATAATGAAAAACTGTTTTTT. This gives the protein CASSIGGGADNEKLFF.

The chain combines TRBV3-1 (or the pseudogene TRBV3-2) with TRBJ2-7, with 10 bases identical to TRBD2. V was pared by 4 bases and J by 1 base, with 7 bases of the junction left unmatched. The CDR3 length is 16 residues. The germline CDR1 and CDR2 sequences are LGHDT and YNNKEL (reference sequence). The CDR3 nucleotides read TGTGCCAGCAGCCCCTTTACACTAGCGGGATCCTACGAGCAGTACTTC. Translation: CASSPFTLAGSYEQYF.

The gene calls are TRBV10-1 and TRBJ1-1, with a possible D match to TRBD1 (5 bases). CDR3 length equals 13 residues. V shed 4 bases and J shed 4 bases, with 10 bases lying between them. CDR1 is WNHNN, CDR2 SYGVQD, per germline (reference sequence). The CDR3 nucleotides read TGCGCCAGCAGTGCGGCGGGGGGCACTGAAGCTTTCTTT. It specifies CASSAAGGTEAFF.